These 25 T cell receptor beta chains originate from one sample sequenced in a study of cytomegalovirus exposure and HLA in healthy donors. A multiplex PCR was run with 60 Vbeta primers and 13 Jbeta primers. Profiling relied on immunoSEQ multiplex PCR, and the TCRdb table lists in-frame clones only, not all of them. This table holds under 150,000 clones, around 77% found once. The material sequenced was PBMCs. The receptors derive from a man under 40 in good health and CMV-seronegative.

The chain is built from TRBV2 and TRBJ2-7; 9 nucleotides match TRBD1. Per germline, CDR1 SNHLY and CDR2 FYNNEI. The trim removed 4 bases at V and 4 bases at J, leaving 2 bases unmatched. The length of the CDR3 is 13 residues. The CDR3 DNA reads as TGTGCCAGCAGTGGACAGGGGGGGTACGAGCAGTACTTC. It translates to CASSGQGGYEQYF.

This clone was observed a few times. The gene calls are TRBV6-1 and TRBJ2-7; no definite D call. V was trimmed by 6 bases and J by 5 bases, leaving 14 bases between them. The CDR3 loop spans 13 amino acids. Germline CDR1 and CDR2: MNHNS and SASEGT. The CDR3 DNA reads as TGTGCCAGCAGGTCGTCAGGATCACACGAGCAGTACTTC. It is translated as CASRSSGSHEQYF.

The J gene is TRBJ1-2, the V gene TRBV28, with D maybe TRBD1 (5 bases). The CDR3 has 15 residues. The germline CDR1 and CDR2 sequences are MDHEN and SYDVKM. V was cut by 8 bases and J by 7 bases, with 23 bases left in between. CDR3 residues: CASDREGTTSGGYTF. In DNA form, the CDR3 reads TGTGCCAGCGATCGAGAAGGGACTACCTCGGGTGGCTACACCTTC.

This clone was counted once. The V call is TRBV10-1, the J call TRBJ2-1, with 9 bases identical to TRBD1. Germline assignment: CDR1 WNHNN and CDR2 SYGVQD (reference sequence). The CDR3 contains 13 residues. Trimming cost V 9 bases and J 2 bases; bases outside gene matches: 2. In DNA, the CDR3 is TGCGCCAGGGACAGGGGAACCTACAATGAGCAGTTCTTC. Amino acids: CARDRGTYNEQFF.

V and J are TRBV30 and TRBJ1-5, with 7 bases matching TRBD1. Germline loops: CDR1 GTSNPN, CDR2 SVGIG (reference sequence). V was pared by 2 bases and J by 1 base, with 14 bases of the junction left unmatched. The CDR3 contains 18 residues. CDR3 nucleotides: TGTGCCTGGAGTTACCGGGACAGCGGAATAATAAGCAATCAGCCCCAGCATTTT. Protein sequence: CAWSYRDSGIISNQPQHF.

This clone was observed a single time. The chain has TRBV7-2 and TRBJ2-7; D uncertain. Per the germline V gene, CDR1 is SGHTA and CDR2 is FQGNSA. Trimming took 1 base from V and 7 from J, leaving 14 bases between them. The CDR3 sequence is 14 residues long. The CDR3 sequence: CASSLEPTRREQYF. CDR3 bases: TGTGCCAGCAGCTTAGAACCAACCCGCCGGGAGCAGTACTTC.

A remark on this clone: One end of the junction fails to match germline, which may point to a read error. This chain uses TRBV29-1 with TRBJ1-2; no reliable D call. Per germline, CDR1 SQVTM and CDR2 ANQGSEA. The CDR3 covers 13 residues. CDR3 DNA: TGCAGCGTTGTTTGGGCTACAACGGAAGGCTACCCCTTC. Protein: CSVVWATTEGYPF.

The chain uses TRBV5-6 and TRBJ1-4, with D unresolved. The germline V and J ends were trimmed by 5 bases and 0 bases, with 11 bases remaining between them. The CDR3 is made up of 15 amino acids. Germline V gene sequence: CDR1 SGHDT, CDR2 YYEEEE. This CDR3 reads CASRKKQTTNEKLFF. CDR3 in DNA: TGTGCCAGCAGAAAAAAACAGACAACTAATGAAAAACTGTTTTTT.

The chain combines TRBV18 with TRBJ2-7; maybe TRBD2 (5 bases). Germline V gene sequence: CDR1 KGHSH, CDR2 LQKENI. The V end was cut by 5 bases, the J end by 6 bases, with 8 bases between. This CDR3 is built from 11 residues. CDR3 region: CASSVASEQYF. For the CDR3, the DNA is TGTGCCAGCTCAGTAGCGAGCGAGCAGTACTTC.

The chain is built from TRBV9 and TRBJ1-1, with a weak D call TRBD1 (6 bases). This CDR3 region has 16 residues. Germline values: CDR1 SGDLS, CDR2 YYNGEE. Trimming took off 4 bases at V and 2 bases at J, with 18 bases between the two ends. CDR3 protein: CASSLLRSGDNTEAFF. CDR3 DNA sequence: TGTGCCAGCAGCCTCCTGCGATCAGGGGATAACACTGAAGCTTTCTTT.

The chain is built from TRBV9 and TRBJ2-2; 7 nucleotides match TRBD2. Losses at the gene ends were 2 bases for V and 6 bases for J; bases not matched to a gene: 10. CDR1 and CDR2 (germline): SGDLS, YYNGEE. This CDR3 contains 16 residues. In nucleotides, the CDR3 is TGTGCCAGCAGCGTGGGGGGGGACGGAGTGGCCGGGGAGCTGTTTTTT. Its protein product is CASSVGGDGVAGELFF.

This chain links TRBV30 with TRBJ1-2; 11 nucleotides align to TRBD1. Germline V gives CDR1 GTSNPN, CDR2 SVGIG (reference sequence). V lost 1 base to trimming and J lost 7 bases; unmatched junction nucleotides: 5. The CDR3 totals 14 residues. DNA of the CDR3: TGTGCCTGGAGTGCCGGGACAGGGGGACCTGGCTACACCTTC. Its translation: CAWSAGTGGPGYTF.

The gene calls are TRBV19 and TRBJ1-4; 7 bases align to TRBD1. The germline gives CDR1 LNHDA, CDR2 SQIVND (reference sequence). The CDR3 runs to 17 residues. After removal of 1 base from V and 8 bases from J, the junction contained 13 bases not matched to a gene. CDR3 DNA: TGTGCCAGTAGTATAGGAACGAGGGGGCCGCTCGCGGAAAAACTGTTTTTT. It is translated as CASSIGTRGPLAEKLFF.

The chain carries TRBV27 and TRBJ2-7, with TRBD1 identical over 7 bases. This CDR3 contains 17 residues. The V gene end was trimmed by 5 bases and the J gene end by 2 bases; junction bases not matched to a gene: 15. CDR1 and CDR2 (germline): MNHEY, SMNVEV (reference sequence). The CDR3, as DNA: TGTGCCAGCAGTCACTCCGCGGACAGGTTCCTTACCTACGAGCAGTACTTC. It is translated as CASSHSADRFLTYEQYF.

The chain is built from TRBV18 and TRBJ2-7; D is perhaps TRBD1 (5 bases). The CDR3 consists of 14 residues. Germline-derived CDR1 and CDR2 are KGHSH and LQKENI. V lost 3 bases and J 6 bases, leaving 15 bases between the germline ends. CDR3 loop: CASSPGQGTGEQYF. DNA of the CDR3: TGTGCCAGCTCACCCGGCCAGGGAACTGGCGAGCAGTACTTC.

J is TRBJ2-5 and V is TRBV2; 7 bases line up with TRBD2. CDR1 and CDR2 from the germline V gene are SNHLY and FYNNEI. J was trimmed by 0 bases and V by 10 bases; bases with no gene match: 8. The CDR3 runs 14 residues. The CDR3, as DNA: TGTGCCACCAACGAGGGAGGGTACCAAGAGACCCAGTACTTC. As protein: CATNEGGYQETQYF.

J is TRBJ2-4 and V is TRBV6-5, with D possibly matching TRBD1 (6 bases). The V gene's germline CDR1 is MNHEY and CDR2 SVGAGI. CDR3 length: 11 amino acids. The ends were cut back, 8 bases at V and 7 bases at J, with 9 bases in the middle. In DNA form, the CDR3 reads TGTGCCAGCGGTCAGGGGAACATTCAGTACTTC. As protein: CASGQGNIQYF.

The rearrangement uses TRBV6-1 and TRBJ2-7; no firm D call. Germline values: CDR1 MNHNS, CDR2 SASEGT. This CDR3 has 14 residues. The V end lost 5 bases, the J end lost 0 bases, and 11 bases lay between the germline ends. CDR3 sequence reads: CASSNSPFSYEQYF. The CDR3 DNA sequence: TGTGCCAGCAGTAATAGTCCCTTCTCCTACGAGCAGTACTTC.

The rearrangement uses TRBV4-2 and TRBJ2-7; 7 bases are shared with TRBD2. V was pared by 2 bases and J by 2 bases, with 3 bases of the junction left unmatched. The CDR3 has 14 amino acids. Germline values: CDR1 LGHNA, CDR2 YNFKEQ. CDR3 in amino acids: CASSQLAGPYEQYF. CDR3 coding DNA: TGTGCCAGCAGCCAATTAGCGGGCCCCTACGAGCAGTACTTC.

The chain has TRBV9 and TRBJ2-5; 7 positions agree with TRBD1. Germline lookup yields CDR1 SGDLS and CDR2 YYNGEE. V shed 4 bases, J shed 5 bases, and the junction held 20 bases outside the gene matches. The CDR3 consists of 18 residues. The CDR3 DNA follows: TGTGCCAGCAGCCTCCAGGGGGACCATACCCCCCGCGGGGAGACCCAGTACTTC. It codes for CASSLQGDHTPRGETQYF.

This chain connects TRBV5-1 to TRBJ2-3; TRBD1 might be the D (6 bases). V was pared by 3 bases and J by 1 base, with 15 bases between. The CDR3 extends over 16 amino acids. Germline V CDR1 and CDR2: SGHRS, YFSETQ. The CDR3: CASSSTGFGGTDTQYF. As DNA, the CDR3 is TGCGCCAGCAGCTCAACAGGGTTTGGGGGCACAGATACGCAGTATTTT. Based on the CDR3 plus reference TRBV5-1 and TRBJ2-3, the full variable domain is KAGVTQTPRYLIKTRGQQVTLSCSPISGHRSVSWYQQTPGQGLQFLFEYFSETQRNKGNFPGRFSGRQFSNSRSEMNVSTLELGDSALYLCASSSTGFGGTDTQYFGPGTRLTVL.

There are a few counts of this clone. V is TRBV2 and J is TRBJ1-4; D is undetermined. The V end was cut by 0 bases, the J end by 7 bases, with 9 bases between. The CDR3 has 14 residues. Germline CDR1 SNHLY, CDR2 FYNNEI. The CDR3 protein is CASSEAAVGEKLFF. As DNA, the CDR3 is TGTGCCAGCAGTGAAGCAGCGGTTGGTGAAAAACTGTTTTTT. The full variable domain, rest sourced from reference TRBV2 and TRBJ1-4, is EPEVTQTPSHQVTQMGQEVILRCVPISNHLYFYWYRQILGQKVEFLVSFYNNEISEKSEIFDDQFSVERPDGSNFTLKIRSTKLEDSAMYFCASSEAAVGEKLFFGSGTQLSVL.

This clone was counted once. The CDR3, as DNA: TGTGCCAGTAGTATTAGAGGACAGGGATCCGGGGAGCTGTTTTTT. Translation gives CASSIRGQGSGELFF. This sequence joins TRBV19 and TRBJ2-2, with 8 bases identical to TRBD1. Unmatched junction bases numbered 6, after V lost 3 bases and J lost 6 bases. CDR1 and CDR2 from the germline V gene are LNHDA and SQIVND (reference sequence). The CDR3 extends over 15 amino acids.

The chain joins TRBV7-9 to TRBJ2-1; D is undetermined. The CDR3 is made up of 15 amino acids. Germline CDR1 reads SEHNR; CDR2 reads FQNEAQ (reference sequence). V lost 3 bases and J 10 bases, leaving 19 bases between the germline ends. The CDR3 DNA reads TGTGCCAGCAGCTTGTTAAGCGCTTCGTACGGAGAGCAGTTCTTC. It specifies CASSLLSASYGEQFF.

The chain uses TRBV5-1 and TRBJ2-3; TRBD1 is a possible D gene (6 bases). The CDR3 loop spans 15 amino acids. The ends were cut back, 4 bases at V and 0 bases at J, with 12 bases in the middle. Germline assignment: CDR1 SGHRS and CDR2 YFSETQ. The CDR3 nucleotides are TGCGCCAGCAGCGCGGACAGTACTAGCACAGATACGCAGTATTTT. Its translation: CASSADSTSTDTQYF.